Each of the 24 T cell receptor beta chains below was sequenced from the same sample in a study of blood T cell repertoires in COVID-19. Here immunoSEQ multiplex PCR was the method, and the copy in TCRdb shows in-frame clones only, minus some. The table shows over 95,000 clones, with around 85% occurring only once. The source material was peripheral blood. These receptor sequences come from a human donor in a cohort sampled during active COVID-19.

The rearrangement links TRBV5-1 to TRBJ2-3, with 9 bases that match TRBD2. Germline loops: CDR1 SGHRS, CDR2 YFSETQ. The CDR3 covers 16 residues. Trimming removed 4 bases from V and 6 bases from J; junction bases left unmatched: 12. The CDR3: CASSTPGAGGLDTQYF. For the CDR3, the DNA is TGCGCCAGCAGCACCCCCGGGGCGGGGGGGCTTGATACGCAGTATTTT.

V gene TRBV6-6 combines with J gene TRBJ1-2; the D is unclear. Trimming left V 3 bases short and J 14 bases short, with 10 bases between. Looked up from germline, CDR1 is MNHNY and CDR2 is SVGAGI (reference sequence). The CDR3 length is 10 residues. Here the CDR3 DNA reads TGTGCCAGCAGTTATAATTGGCCAACCTTC. The encoded protein is CASSYNWPTF.

The rearrangement links TRBV11-2 to TRBJ1-2, with a weak D call TRBD1 (6 bases). The CDR3 is made up of 14 amino acids. Germline loops: CDR1 SGHAT, CDR2 FQNNGV. Trimming pared 5 bases from V and 4 bases from J, leaving 14 bases between. The CDR3 reads CASSPATGLYGYTF. The DNA for the CDR3 is TGTGCCAGCAGCCCTGCGACAGGCCTCTATGGCTACACCTTC.

J is TRBJ2-3 and V is TRBV4-3, with 12 bases that match TRBD2. Germline trimming cut 2 bases from V and 2 bases from J; bases unmatched to any gene: 17. The V gene's germline CDR1 is LGHNA and CDR2 YSLEER. This CDR3 contains 21 residues. The CDR3 nucleotides read TGCGCCAGCAGCCAACGACTAGCGGGGGTCCTGGGGCCCGCACACACAGATACGCAGTATTTT. Translating it yields CASSQRLAGVLGPAHTDTQYF.

The chain has TRBV7-9 and TRBJ1-1; possible D gene TRBD1, 5 bases. From germline, CDR1 is SEHNR and CDR2 FQNEAQ (reference sequence). V dropped 1 base and J dropped 9 bases, with 12 bases sitting between them. The CDR3 sequence is 13 residues long. CDR3 residues: CASSLEQGRKAFF. The CDR3 coding sequence is TGTGCCAGCAGCTTAGAGCAGGGCCGCAAAGCTTTCTTT.

This clone was seen only once. V is TRBV15 and J is TRBJ1-5; 8 positions agree with TRBD1. J gave up 6 bases and V 5 bases, and 9 bases lay outside the gene matches. CDR1 is LNHNV and CDR2 is YYDKDF in the germline V gene (reference sequence). The CDR3 spans 15 residues. The CDR3 region is CATSPDRGIGQPQHF. Written as DNA, the CDR3 is TGTGCCACCAGCCCAGACAGGGGTATCGGTCAGCCCCAGCATTTT.

The V gene is TRBV14, the J gene TRBJ2-5; 13 bases are a match to TRBD2. The junction had 5 bases not matched to a gene; V was cut back by 4 bases and J by 9 bases. The CDR3 runs to 14 residues. Germline CDR1 and CDR2: SGHDN and FVKESK. DNA of the CDR3: TGTGCCAGCAGCCCGACTAGCGGGGGGTCGTCCCAGTACTTC. Protein product: CASSPTSGGSSQYF.

V and J are TRBV4-1 and TRBJ1-5; 10 nucleotides line up with TRBD1. The germline gives CDR1 MGHRA, CDR2 YSYEKL. The trim removed 2 bases at V and 7 bases at J, leaving 5 bases unmatched. The CDR3 consists of 15 residues. The CDR3 nucleotides are TGCGCCAGCAGCCAACGACAGGGGGCGGACCAGCCCCAGCATTTT. This codes for CASSQRQGADQPQHF.

This chain uses TRBV5-4 with TRBJ1-1; weak D call: TRBD1 (6 bases). Trimming removed 0 bases from V and 5 bases from J, with 11 bases in between. The CDR3 sequence is 14 residues long. Germline V CDR1 and CDR2: SGHNT, YYREEE (reference sequence). The CDR3 region has the DNA TGTGCCAGCAGCTTGGGAGGAAGGGGGACTGAAGCTTTCTTT. Encoded protein: CASSLGGRGTEAFF.

V is TRBV20-1 and J is TRBJ2-7; 8 bases fit TRBD1. Losses at the gene ends were 3 bases for V and 1 base for J; bases not matched to a gene: 5. Germline V gene data show CDR1 as DFQATT and CDR2 as SNEGSKA (reference sequence). The CDR3 runs 14 residues. CDR3 nucleotides: TGCAGTGCTAGTGGGCAGGGGGCTTCCTACGAGCAGTACTTC. Protein sequence: CSASGQGASYEQYF.

Written as DNA, the CDR3 is TGTGCCAGCAGTTCCAGAGGAACAGGGTACCGCACCGGGGAGCTGTTTTTT. This codes for CASSSRGTGYRTGELFF. V is TRBV28 and J is TRBJ2-2; D possibly corresponds to TRBD1 (6 bases). V lost 4 bases to trimming and J lost 4 bases, with 19 bases between them. This CDR3 contains 17 residues. Germline V gene lookup returns CDR1 MDHEN and CDR2 SYDVKM.

A remark on this clone: The same CDR3 can be traced to other DNA sequences in this sample. The genes are TRBV18 and TRBJ2-1; a weak D match, TRBD1 (6 bases). Germline values: CDR1 KGHSH, CDR2 LQKENI. The CDR3 contains 13 residues. V gave up 5 bases and J gave up 5 bases, with 10 bases separating them. CDR3 region: CASSAGTNNEQFF. DNA for the CDR3: TGTGCCAGCTCAGCCGGGACAAACAATGAGCAGTTCTTC.

This rearrangement joins TRBV7-8 to TRBJ2-1; 7 positions agree with TRBD1. The CDR3 has 14 amino acids. Germline assignment: CDR1 SGHVS and CDR2 FQNEAQ. V trimming: 2 bases; J trimming: 4 bases; junction bases outside the gene matches: 2. This chain's CDR3 is CASSLQGDYNEQFF. CDR3 nucleotide sequence: TGTGCCAGCAGCTTACAGGGGGATTACAATGAGCAGTTCTTC.

The V and J genes are TRBV19 and TRBJ2-1; weak D call: TRBD2 (5 bases). This CDR3 comprises 13 residues. Trimming removed 3 bases from V and 5 bases from J, with 8 bases in between. Per the germline V gene, CDR1 is LNHDA and CDR2 is SQIVND (reference sequence). CDR3 sequence: CASSIGGNNEQFF. In nucleotides, the CDR3 is TGTGCCAGTAGTATTGGAGGAAACAATGAGCAGTTCTTC.

The rearrangement joins TRBV6-1 to TRBJ1-3, with 8 bases aligning to TRBD1. CDR3 length: 17 residues. CDR1 is MNHNS and CDR2 is SASEGT in the germline V gene. J lost 4 bases, V lost 4 bases, and 12 bases had no gene match. CDR3 residues: CASSGGQGAKGGNTIYF. The CDR3 nucleotides are TGTGCCAGCAGTGGAGGACAGGGCGCGAAAGGGGGAAACACCATATATTTT.

The chain couples TRBV7-9 to TRBJ2-1; 9 bases are a match to TRBD2. V was pared by 7 bases and J by 9 bases, with 10 bases of the junction left unmatched. Per the germline V gene, CDR1 is SEHNR and CDR2 is FQNEAQ (reference sequence). The CDR3 extends over 14 amino acids. The CDR3 DNA reads TGTGCCAGCACCCTTGGCGGGGGGGCAACTGAGCAGTTCTTC. Its protein is CASTLGGGATEQFF.

V usage is TRBV24-1 and J usage is TRBJ1-5, with D perhaps TRBD1 (5 bases). The CDR3 extends over 12 amino acids. The ends were cut back, 9 bases at V and 3 bases at J, with 8 bases in the middle. Per the germline V gene, CDR1 is KGHDR and CDR2 is SFDVKD. The CDR3 loop is CATGGDNQPQHF. The CDR3 nucleotides read TGTGCCACCGGGGGGGACAATCAGCCCCAGCATTTT.

The chain recombines TRBV19 with TRBJ2-3; 8 bases fit TRBD2. Germline V lookup: CDR1 LNHDA, CDR2 SQIVND (reference sequence). This CDR3 has 13 residues. Unmatched junction bases numbered 1, after V lost 7 bases and J lost 1 base. CDR3 protein: CASTGGGTDTQYF. In DNA, the CDR3 is TGTGCCAGTACGGGGGGGGGCACAGATACGCAGTATTTT.

The chain couples TRBV27 to TRBJ2-5, with a possible D match to TRBD1 (5 bases). V lost 0 bases, J lost 2 bases, and 13 bases lay in between. The CDR3 consists of 16 residues. The V gene's germline CDR1 is MNHEY and CDR2 SMNVEV (reference sequence). The CDR3 region is CASSLSHRTLQETQYF. In DNA, the CDR3 is TGTGCCAGCAGTTTATCGCACCGGACACTGCAAGAGACCCAGTACTTC.

The chain recombines TRBV6-5 with TRBJ2-7; maybe TRBD1 (6 bases). V was pared by 0 bases and J by 2 bases, with 8 bases between. The CDR3 is made up of 14 amino acids. The germline V gene encodes CDR1 MNHEY and CDR2 SVGAGI. The chain's CDR3 is CASSYSQGTYEQYF. The CDR3 nucleotides read TGTGCCAGCAGTTACTCGCAGGGGACCTACGAGCAGTACTTC.

The gene calls are TRBV2 and TRBJ1-5, with D uncertain. Trimming stripped 6 bases from V and 1 base from J, with 10 bases between. CDR1 and CDR2 from the germline V gene are SNHLY and FYNNEI. The length of the CDR3 is 14 residues. CDR3 amino acids: CASREGLSNQPQHF. The DNA for the CDR3 is TGTGCCAGCAGGGAGGGCCTCAGCAATCAGCCCCAGCATTTT.

This clone has only a few counts. This chain links TRBV6-2 or TRBV6-3 with TRBJ1-5; TRBD1 agrees at 10 bases. The CDR3 totals 16 residues. Germline V CDR1 and CDR2: MNHEY, SVGEGT. V shed 2 bases, J shed 4 bases, and the junction held 5 bases outside the gene matches. CDR3 DNA: TGTGCCAGCAGTTACGTTTTGGGACAGGGGAATCAGCCCCAGCATTTT. Translated, it gives CASSYVLGQGNQPQHF.

The rearrangement uses TRBV12-5 and TRBJ2-1; 9 nucleotides agree with TRBD2. V was clipped by 6 bases and J by 8 bases; unmatched bases: 8. The length of the CDR3 is 14 residues. The germline CDR1 and CDR2 sequences are LGHNT and FRNRAP. CDR3 nucleotides: TGTGCTAGTGGCCTTAGCGGGGGATACGATGAGCAGTTCTTC. Translated, it gives CASGLSGGYDEQFF.

The chain uses TRBV30 and TRBJ1-1; 7 bases agree with TRBD1. Germline V gives CDR1 GTSNPN, CDR2 SVGIG (reference sequence). This CDR3 contains 13 residues. Germline trimming cut 2 bases from V and 4 bases from J; bases unmatched to any gene: 4. The CDR3 spells CAWSKGAITEAFF. The CDR3, as DNA: TGTGCCTGGAGTAAGGGGGCGATCACTGAAGCTTTCTTT.